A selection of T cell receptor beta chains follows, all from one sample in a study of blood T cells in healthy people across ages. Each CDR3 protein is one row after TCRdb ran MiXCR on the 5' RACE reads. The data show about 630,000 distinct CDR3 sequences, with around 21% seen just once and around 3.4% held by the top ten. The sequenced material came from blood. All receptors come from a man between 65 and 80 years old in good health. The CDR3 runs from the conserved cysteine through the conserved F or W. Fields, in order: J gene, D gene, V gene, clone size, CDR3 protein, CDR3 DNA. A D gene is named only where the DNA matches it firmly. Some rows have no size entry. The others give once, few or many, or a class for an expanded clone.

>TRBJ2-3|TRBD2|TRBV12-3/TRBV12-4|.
CASSSPGLGDTQYF
TGTGCCAGCAGTTCCCCCGGACTAGGAGATACGCAGTATTTT
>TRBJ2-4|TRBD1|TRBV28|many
CASSPLTGGAAKNIQYF
TGTGCCAGCAGTCCCCTCACAGGGGGCGCCGCCAAAAACATTCAGTACTTC
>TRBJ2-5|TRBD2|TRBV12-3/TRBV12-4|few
CASMAGVEEQYF
TGTGCCAGCATGGCGGGAGTAGAGGAGCAGTACTTC
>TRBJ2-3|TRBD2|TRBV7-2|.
CASSLAQLAGLADTQYF
TGTGCCAGCAGCTTAGCGCAACTAGCGGGATTGGCAGATACGCAGTATTTT
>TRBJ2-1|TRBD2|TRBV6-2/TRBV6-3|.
CASSRPSGGIYNEQFF
TGTGCCAGCAGTCGACCTAGCGGGGGGATTTACAATGAGCAGTTCTTC
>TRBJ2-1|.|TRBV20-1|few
CGARDSKTSPNEQFF
TGCGGTGCTAGAGATTCGAAAACTAGCCCTAATGAGCAGTTCTTC
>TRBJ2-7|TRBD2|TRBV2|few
CASSEARAGAREQYF
TGTGCCAGCAGTGAAGCGCGAGCGGGAGCTCGGGAGCAGTACTTC
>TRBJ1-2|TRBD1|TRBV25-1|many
CASSEAGTGEFYGYTF
TGTGCCAGCAGTGAAGCCGGGACAGGGGAATTTTATGGCTACACCTTC
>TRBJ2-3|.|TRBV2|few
CASRLAPTGDTQYF
TGTGCCAGCAGACTGGCTCCGACGGGAGATACGCAGTATTTT
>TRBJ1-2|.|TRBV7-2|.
CASSRATGGGYTF
TGTGCCAGCAGCAGGGCCACAGGAGGAGGCTACACCTTC
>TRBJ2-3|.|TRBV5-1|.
CASSPSPGADTQYF
TGCGCCAGCAGCCCCTCGCCAGGGGCGGATACGCAGTATTTT
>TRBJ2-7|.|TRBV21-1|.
CASSNLRQVPPYEQYF
TGTGCCAGCAGCAATCTTCGTCAGGTTCCCCCCTACGAGCAGTACTTC
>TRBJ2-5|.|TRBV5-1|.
CASSLTDQYQETQYF
TGCGCCAGCAGCTTGACAGACCAGTACCAAGAGACCCAGTACTTC
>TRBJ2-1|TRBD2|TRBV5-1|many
CASSSSGASYNEQFF
TGCGCCAGCAGCTCAAGCGGGGCTTCCTACAATGAGCAGTTCTTC
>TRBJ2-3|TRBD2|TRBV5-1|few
CASSINAGGGTDTQYF
TGCGCCAGCAGCATTAATGCGGGAGGCGGGACAGATACGCAGTATTTT
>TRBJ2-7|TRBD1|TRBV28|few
CASSLPRDSHYEQYF
TGTGCCAGCAGTTTACCCCGGGACAGCCACTACGAGCAGTACTTC
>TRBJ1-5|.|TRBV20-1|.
CSASGTFSNQPQHF
TGCAGTGCTTCCGGGACATTCAGCAATCAGCCCCAGCATTTT
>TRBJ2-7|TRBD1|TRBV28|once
CVSSARPGTGMNEQYF
TGTGTCAGCAGTGCTCGCCCCGGGACAGGGATGAACGAGCAGTACTTC
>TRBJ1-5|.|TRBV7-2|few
CASSWTFNQPQHF
TGTGCCAGCAGTTGGACATTCAATCAGCCCCAGCATTTT
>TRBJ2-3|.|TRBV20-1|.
CSATSPWTADTQYF
TGCAGTGCTACCTCCCCCTGGACCGCAGATACGCAGTATTTT
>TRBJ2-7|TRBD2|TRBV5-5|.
CASSSNSVTGGEQYF
TGTGCCAGCAGCTCGAACTCTGTGACGGGGGGCGAGCAGTACTTC
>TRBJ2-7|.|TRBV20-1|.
CSARDLAAGFYEQYF
TGCAGTGCTAGAGACCTGGCCGCAGGATTCTACGAGCAGTACTTC
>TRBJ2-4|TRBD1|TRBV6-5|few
CASSRDSQLAKNIQYF
TGTGCCAGCAGTCGGGACAGCCAACTAGCCAAAAACATTCAGTACTTC
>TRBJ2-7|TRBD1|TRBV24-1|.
CATSDSGQGPSYEQYF
TGTGCCACCAGTGACTCGGGACAGGGTCCCTCCTACGAGCAGTACTTC
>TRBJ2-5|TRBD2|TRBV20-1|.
CSARDTREGWVQETQYF
TGCAGTGCTAGAGATACCCGGGAGGGTTGGGTGCAAGAGACCCAGTACTTC
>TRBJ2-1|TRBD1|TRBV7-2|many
CASSRDRDTDEQFF
TGTGCCAGCAGCCGGGACAGGGACACCGATGAGCAGTTCTTC
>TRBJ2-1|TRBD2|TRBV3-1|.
CASSQLSGRASYNEQFF
TGTGCCAGCAGCCAACTTAGCGGGAGGGCCTCCTACAATGAGCAGTTCTTC
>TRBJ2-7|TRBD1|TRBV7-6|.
CASSLASGTGYEQYF
TGTGCCAGCAGCTTAGCTTCAGGGACAGGGTACGAGCAGTACTTC
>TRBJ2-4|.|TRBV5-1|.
CASSLRGRQSGAKNIQYF
TGCGCCAGCAGCTTAAGGGGACGCCAATCCGGGGCCAAAAACATTCAGTACTTC
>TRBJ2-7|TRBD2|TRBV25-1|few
CASSDPGTSGTYEQYF
TGTGCCAGCAGTGACCCCGGGACTAGCGGTACCTACGAGCAGTACTTC
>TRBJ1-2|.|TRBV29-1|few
CSVEQGGHGYTF
TGCAGCGTTGAACAGGGAGGGCATGGCTACACCTTC